This T cell receptor beta chain was found in a study of cytomegalovirus exposure and HLA in healthy donors. Study at large: The study placed over 65% of its approximately 360 genotyped donors in the Caucasian-associated ancestry cluster.

The PCR had 60 Vbeta and 13 Jbeta primers. Method: immunoSEQ multiplex PCR; TCRdb's copy keeps in-frame clones and lacks some. Here the sample spans some 120,000 clones, roughly three quarters being singletons. Trimming removed 4 bases at V and 0 bases at J, with 13 bases between. Looked up from germline, CDR1 is SGHVS and CDR2 is FQNEAQ. The CDR3 consists of 15 residues. The specimen sequenced was PBMCs. The TCR originated in a man aged 18-30 years in good health and CMV-seronegative. V usage is TRBV7-8 and J usage is TRBJ2-7, with D possibly being TRBD1 (6 bases). In DNA form, the CDR3 reads TGTGCCAGCAGCTCCTCACAGGGACCCTCCTACGAGCAGTACTTC. Its translation: CASSSSQGPSYEQYF.